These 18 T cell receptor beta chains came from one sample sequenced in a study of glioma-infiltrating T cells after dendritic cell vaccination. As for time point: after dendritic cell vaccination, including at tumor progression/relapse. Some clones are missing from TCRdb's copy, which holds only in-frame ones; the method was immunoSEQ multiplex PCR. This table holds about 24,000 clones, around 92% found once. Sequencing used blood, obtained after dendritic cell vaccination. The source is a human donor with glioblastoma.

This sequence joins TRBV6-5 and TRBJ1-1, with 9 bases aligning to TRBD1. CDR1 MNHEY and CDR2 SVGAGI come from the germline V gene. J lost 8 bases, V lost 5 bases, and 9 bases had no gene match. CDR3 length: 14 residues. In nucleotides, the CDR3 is TGTGCCAGCAGTCCCGGGACAGGGAGCAAGGAAGCTTTCTTT. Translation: CASSPGTGSKEAFF.

The CDR3 DNA is TGTGCCAGCAGCCAGGGGGCCCATTACGAGCAGTACTTC. This encodes CASSQGAHYEQYF. The chain recombines TRBV11-3 with TRBJ2-7; TRBD1 matches 8 bases. Looked up from germline, CDR1 is SGHNT and CDR2 is YENEEA. Losses at the gene ends were 5 bases for V and 4 bases for J; bases not matched to a gene: 4. This CDR3 spans 13 amino acids.

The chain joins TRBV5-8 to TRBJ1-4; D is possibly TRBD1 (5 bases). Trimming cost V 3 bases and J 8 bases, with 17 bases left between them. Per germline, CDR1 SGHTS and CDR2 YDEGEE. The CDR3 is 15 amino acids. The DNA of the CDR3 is TGTGCCAGCAGCTCGGGGACTCTAGAAGAGGAAAAACTGTTTTTT. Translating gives CASSSGTLEEEKLFF.

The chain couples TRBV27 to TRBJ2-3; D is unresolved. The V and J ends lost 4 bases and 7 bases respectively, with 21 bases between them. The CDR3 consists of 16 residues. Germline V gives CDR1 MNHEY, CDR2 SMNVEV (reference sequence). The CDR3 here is CASSSPVAGTTYTQYF. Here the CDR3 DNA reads TGTGCCAGCAGTTCCCCCGTGGCTGGAACGACTTATACGCAGTATTTT.

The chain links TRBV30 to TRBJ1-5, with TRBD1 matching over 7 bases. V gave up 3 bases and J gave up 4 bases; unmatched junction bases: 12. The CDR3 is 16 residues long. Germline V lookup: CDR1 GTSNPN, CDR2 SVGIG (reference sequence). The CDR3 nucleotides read TGTGCCTGGAGCCTATTGACGGGACAGCCAAATCAGCCCCAGCATTTT. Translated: CAWSLLTGQPNQPQHF.

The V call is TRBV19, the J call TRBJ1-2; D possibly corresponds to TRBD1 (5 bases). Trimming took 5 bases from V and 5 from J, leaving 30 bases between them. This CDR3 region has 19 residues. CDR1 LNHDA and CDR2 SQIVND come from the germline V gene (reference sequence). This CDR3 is CASSGEPGYTAEGGYGYTF. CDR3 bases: TGTGCCAGTAGTGGGGAACCAGGGTACACCGCGGAGGGCGGATATGGCTACACCTTC.

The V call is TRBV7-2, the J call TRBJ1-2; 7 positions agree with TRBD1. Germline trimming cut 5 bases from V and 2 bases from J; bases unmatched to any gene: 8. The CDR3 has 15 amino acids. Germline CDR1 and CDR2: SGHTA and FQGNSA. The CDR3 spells CASSLTGAWNYGYTF. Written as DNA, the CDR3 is TGTGCCAGCAGCCTAACAGGGGCCTGGAACTATGGCTACACCTTC.

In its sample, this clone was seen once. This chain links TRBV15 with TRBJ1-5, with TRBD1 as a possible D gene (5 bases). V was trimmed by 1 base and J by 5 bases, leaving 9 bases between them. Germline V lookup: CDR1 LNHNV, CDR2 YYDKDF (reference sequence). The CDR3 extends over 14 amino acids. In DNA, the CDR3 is TGTGCCACCAGCAGAGGGCAGGGTGATCAGCCCCAGCATTTT. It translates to CATSRGQGDQPQHF.

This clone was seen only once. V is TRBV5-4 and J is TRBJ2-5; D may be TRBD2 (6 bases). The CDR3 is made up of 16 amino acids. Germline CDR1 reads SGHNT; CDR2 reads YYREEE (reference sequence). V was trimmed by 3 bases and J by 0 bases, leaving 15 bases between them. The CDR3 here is CASSWEASQYQETQYF. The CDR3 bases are TGTGCCAGCAGCTGGGAGGCTAGCCAGTACCAAGAGACCCAGTACTTC.

The CDR3 coding sequence is TGTGCCTGTCGGGCCAGGGTATTCGGGGAGCTGTTTTTT. The encoded protein is CACRARVFGELFF. The chain combines TRBV30 with TRBJ2-2; the D gene is possibly TRBD1 (5 bases). The CDR3 sequence is 13 residues long. Germline V CDR1 and CDR2: GTSNPN, SVGIG (reference sequence). Trimming removed 6 bases from V and 7 bases from J, with 15 bases in between.

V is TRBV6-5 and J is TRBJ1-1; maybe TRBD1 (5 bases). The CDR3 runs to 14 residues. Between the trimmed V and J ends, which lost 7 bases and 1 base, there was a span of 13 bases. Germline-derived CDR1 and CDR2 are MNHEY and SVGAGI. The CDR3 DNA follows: TGTGCCAGCACCTTTGGGGGGGGGAACACTGAAGCTTTCTTT. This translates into CASTFGGGNTEAFF.

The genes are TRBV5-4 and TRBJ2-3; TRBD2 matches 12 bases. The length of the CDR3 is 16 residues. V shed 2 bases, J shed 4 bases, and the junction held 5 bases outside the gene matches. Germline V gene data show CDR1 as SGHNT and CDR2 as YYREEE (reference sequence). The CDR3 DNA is TGTGCCAGCAGCTTCCCTAGCGGGGGGGCCTCAGATACGCAGTATTTT. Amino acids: CASSFPSGGASDTQYF. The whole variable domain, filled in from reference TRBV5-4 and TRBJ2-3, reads ETGVTQSPTHLIKTRGQQVTLRCSSQSGHNTVSWYQQALGQGPQFIFQYYREEENGRGNFPPRFSGLQFPNYSSELNVNALELDDSALYLCASSFPSGGASDTQYFGPGTRLTVL.

The CDR3 sequence: CASSDPTGSGQETQYF. CDR3 coding DNA: TGCGCCAGCAGCGACCCTACGGGGTCGGGGCAAGAGACCCAGTACTTC. The gene calls are TRBV5-1 and TRBJ2-5, with D possibly TRBD2 on 5 matching bases. V was clipped by 4 bases and J by 2 bases, with 18 bases between them. The CDR3 is 16 residues long. The germline V gene has CDR1 SGHRS and CDR2 YFSETQ.

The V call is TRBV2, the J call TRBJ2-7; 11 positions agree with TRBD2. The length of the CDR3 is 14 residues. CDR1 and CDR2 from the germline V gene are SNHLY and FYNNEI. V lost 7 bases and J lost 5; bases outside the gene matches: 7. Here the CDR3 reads CASKDSGGANEQYF. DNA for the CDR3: TGTGCCAGCAAAGATAGCGGGGGGGCCAACGAGCAGTACTTC.

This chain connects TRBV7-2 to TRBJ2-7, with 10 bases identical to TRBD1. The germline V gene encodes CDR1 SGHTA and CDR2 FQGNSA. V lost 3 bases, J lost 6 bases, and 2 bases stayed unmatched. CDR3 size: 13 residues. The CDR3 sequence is CASSFRDRGEQYF. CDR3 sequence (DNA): TGTGCCAGCAGCTTCAGGGACAGGGGCGAGCAGTACTTC. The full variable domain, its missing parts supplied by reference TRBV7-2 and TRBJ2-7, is GAGVSQSPSNKVTEKGKDVELRCDPISGHTALYWYRQSLGQGLEFLIYFQGNSAPDKSGLPSDRFSAERTGGSVSTLTIQRTQQEDSAVYLCASSFRDRGEQYFGPGTRLTVT.

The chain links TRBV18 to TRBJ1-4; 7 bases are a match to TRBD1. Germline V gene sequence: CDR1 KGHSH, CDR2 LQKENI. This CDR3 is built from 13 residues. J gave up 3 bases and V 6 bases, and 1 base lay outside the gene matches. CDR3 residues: CASSQGANEKLFF. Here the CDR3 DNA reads TGTGCCAGCTCCCAGGGGGCTAATGAAAAACTGTTTTTT.

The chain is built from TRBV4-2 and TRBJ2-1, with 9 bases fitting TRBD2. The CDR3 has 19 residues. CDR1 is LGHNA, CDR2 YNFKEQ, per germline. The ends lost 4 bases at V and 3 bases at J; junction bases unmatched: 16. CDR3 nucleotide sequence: TGTGCCAGCAGCCCGTCCGGGGGGGCTAGCGGGGCCCGCTACAATGAGCAGTTCTTC. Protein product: CASSPSGGASGARYNEQFF.

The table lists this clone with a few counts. CDR3 nucleotide sequence: TGTGCCACCCTACTAGCGGGGACCGGGGAGCTGTTTTTT. Translating it yields CATLLAGTGELFF. The rearrangement uses TRBV7-9 and TRBJ2-2; 10 bases agree with TRBD2. The V and J ends lost 10 bases and 5 bases, in that order; junction bases with no gene match: 4. The germline gives CDR1 SEHNR, CDR2 FQNEAQ (reference sequence). The CDR3 has 13 residues.